The 2 T cell receptor beta chains given below trace back to one sample, sequenced in a study of blood T cell repertoires in COVID-19. This table comes from immunoSEQ multiplex PCR, and its TCRdb copy is limited to in-frame clones, with some not included. The table shows roughly 35,000 clones, with approximately 72% occurring only once. Sequences were obtained from peripheral blood. The receptors were sampled from a man older than 75 with acute or convalescent COVID-19.

This clone appeared a single time. V is TRBV5-4 and J is TRBJ1-1; D perhaps matches TRBD1 (5 bases). Germline-derived CDR1 and CDR2 are SGHNT and YYREEE (reference sequence). This CDR3 is 16 amino acids long. V lost 0 bases to trimming and J lost 5 bases, with 17 bases between them. Written as DNA, the CDR3 is TGTGCCAGCAGCTTGGGGGTCCGGGGGGAAGGGACTGAAGCTTTCTTT. This sequence encodes CASSLGVRGEGTEAFF.

The chain uses TRBV2 and TRBJ1-2; 12 bases match TRBD1. Germline CDR1 reads SNHLY; CDR2 reads FYNNEI. V shed 6 bases, J shed 8 bases, and the junction held 13 bases outside the gene matches. The CDR3 has 16 residues. In DNA, the CDR3 is TGTGCCAGCAGAGGTCGAGGGACAGGGGGCAGGGAAGGCTACACCTTC. It codes for CASRGRGTGGREGYTF.